Presented here are 27 T cell receptor beta chains from one specimen sequenced in a study of T cell responses to AZD1222 COVID-19 vaccine. The data were produced by immunoSEQ multiplex PCR, yet TCRdb's version contains in-frame clones alone and is incomplete. The top ten clones hold 10% of a sample with around 89,000 clones, 85% to 90% of them seen once. Sequencing was performed on peripheral blood, taken on day 0 of AZD1222 vaccination. The receptors come from an adult in good health.

The chain has TRBV19 and TRBJ2-5; weak D call: TRBD1 (5 bases). This CDR3 is 11 amino acids long. The germline V gene encodes CDR1 LNHDA and CDR2 SQIVND (reference sequence). V was trimmed by 9 bases and J by 2 bases, leaving 7 bases between them. The CDR3 DNA reads as TGTGCCAGCCGACAGCAAGAGACCCAGTACTTC. Translation: CASRQQETQYF. The full variable domain, in which reference TRBV19 and TRBJ2-5 provide the parts outside the CDR3, is DGGITQSPKYLFRKEGQNVTLSCEQNLNHDAMYWYRQDPGQGLRLIYYSQIVNDFQKGDIAEGYSVSREKKESFPLTVTSAQKNPTAFYLCASRQQETQYFGPGTRLLVL.

The J gene is TRBJ1-1, the V gene TRBV19; weak D call: TRBD1 (6 bases). The V end lost 6 bases, the J end lost 0 bases, and 20 bases lay between the germline ends. Looked up from germline, CDR1 is LNHDA and CDR2 is SQIVND (reference sequence). This CDR3 has 17 amino acids. In DNA form, the CDR3 reads TGTGCCAGTAGCAGTGGGCAGGGGTTTATCATGAACACTGAAGCTTTCTTT. Protein product: CASSSGQGFIMNTEAFF.

This rearrangement joins TRBV6-1 to TRBJ2-1; 9 bases are a match to TRBD1. The CDR3 sequence is 15 residues long. From germline, CDR1 is MNHNS and CDR2 SASEGT. V gave up 2 bases and J gave up 4 bases; unmatched junction bases: 3. The CDR3 DNA sequence: TGTGCCAGCAGTGAACAACAGGGGGCTTACAATGAGCAGTTCTTC. Encoded protein: CASSEQQGAYNEQFF.

Here the CDR3 reads CASLRTGSYEQYF. CDR3 DNA: TGTGCCAGCCTAAGGACAGGGTCCTACGAGCAGTACTTC. This rearrangement joins TRBV11-2 to TRBJ2-7; 8 bases map to TRBD1. V dropped 8 bases and J dropped 1; count of bases not matched to a gene: 4. Germline V gene sequence: CDR1 SGHAT, CDR2 FQNNGV. There are 13 residues in the CDR3.

The chain carries TRBV11-2 and TRBJ2-2; D may be TRBD1 (6 bases). The CDR3 length is 13 residues. Germline CDR1 and CDR2: SGHAT and FQNNGV. V dropped 6 bases and J dropped 5 bases, with 10 bases sitting between them. As DNA, the CDR3 is TGTGCCAGCAGTAACGGACAGACCGGGGAGCTGTTTTTT. Amino acid sequence: CASSNGQTGELFF.

This clone was recorded only once. V usage is TRBV6-5 and J usage is TRBJ2-1; 11 bases align to TRBD2. The CDR3 is 14 amino acids. CDR1 MNHEY and CDR2 SVGAGI come from the germline V gene. V was pared by 8 bases and J by 3 bases, with 3 bases of the junction left unmatched. The CDR3 spells CASLAGGVYNEQFF. In DNA form, the CDR3 reads TGTGCCAGCCTAGCGGGAGGCGTCTACAATGAGCAGTTCTTC.

The J gene is TRBJ2-2, the V gene TRBV4-1, with 7 bases aligning to TRBD1. From germline, CDR1 is MGHRA and CDR2 YSYEKL. CDR3 length equals 16 residues. V was clipped by 5 bases and J by 7 bases; unmatched bases: 13. The CDR3: CASSYRGRPGSGELFF. The CDR3 nucleotides are TGCGCCAGCAGCTACAGGGGTCGGCCAGGGAGCGGGGAGCTGTTTTTT.

V and J are TRBV11-2 and TRBJ2-4, with D tentatively TRBD1 or TRBD2 (6 bases each). V lost 2 bases and J 4 bases, leaving 9 bases between the germline ends. CDR1 and CDR2 from the germline V gene are SGHAT and FQNNGV. CDR3 length equals 14 residues. CDR3 in amino acids: CASSLSGAKNIQYF. CDR3 in DNA: TGTGCCAGCAGCTTATCGGGGGCAAAAAACATTCAGTACTTC.

The genes are TRBV5-1 and TRBJ2-3; D is possibly TRBD1 (6 bases). In germline, CDR1 is SGHRS, CDR2 YFSETQ. This CDR3 has 17 residues. Deletions cut 4 bases from V and 0 bases from J, with 18 bases between. CDR3 protein: CASSPGRDTASTDTQYF. The CDR3 DNA reads as TGCGCCAGCAGCCCAGGCCGGGACACGGCTAGCACAGATACGCAGTATTTT. Together with reference TRBV5-1 and TRBJ2-3, the CDR3 gives the full variable domain: KAGVTQTPRYLIKTRGQQVTLSCSPISGHRSVSWYQQTPGQGLQFLFEYFSETQRNKGNFPGRFSGRQFSNSRSEMNVSTLELGDSALYLCASSPGRDTASTDTQYFGPGTRLTVL.

The chain joins TRBV29-1 to TRBJ1-2, with D perhaps TRBD1 (5 bases). The germline V and J ends were trimmed by 2 bases and 7 bases, with 14 bases remaining between them. The CDR3 spans 13 residues. Germline V gives CDR1 SQVTM, CDR2 ANQGSEA. The CDR3 region is CSVERRQNLGYTF. CDR3 bases: TGCAGCGTTGAACGGAGACAGAACCTTGGCTACACCTTC.

This chain uses TRBV10-1 with TRBJ1-1, with D possibly TRBD1 on 6 matching bases. Germline values: CDR1 WNHNN, CDR2 SYGVQD (reference sequence). The CDR3 runs to 15 residues. The V end was cut by 3 bases, the J end by 0 bases, with 11 bases between. Here the CDR3 reads CASSDPGAVNTEAFF. For the CDR3, the DNA is TGCGCCAGCAGTGACCCGGGGGCGGTGAACACTGAAGCTTTCTTT.

This sequence joins TRBV29-1 and TRBJ2-7; the D gene could be TRBD1 or TRBD2 (5 bases each). The V gene lost 4 bases and the J gene lost 6 bases, with 19 bases spanning the gap. The CDR3 loop spans 14 amino acids. From germline, CDR1 is SQVTM and CDR2 ANQGSEA. CDR3 amino acids: CSVGGYRDEGEQYF. The CDR3 DNA reads as TGCAGCGTTGGGGGTTACCGGGACGAGGGCGAGCAGTACTTC.

The chain carries TRBV5-1 and TRBJ1-4, with TRBD1 matching 7 bases. Germline assignment: CDR1 SGHRS and CDR2 YFSETQ. CDR3 size: 15 residues. Unmatched junction bases numbered 5, after V lost 4 bases and J lost 2 bases. Written as DNA, the CDR3 is TGCGCCAGCAGCCAGACAGGGTTTACTAATGAAAAACTGTTTTTT. Amino acids: CASSQTGFTNEKLFF.

The rearrangement joins TRBV19 to TRBJ1-2; D is uncertain. The CDR3 is 13 residues long. V was pared by 8 bases and J by 2 bases, with 12 bases between. Germline assignment: CDR1 LNHDA and CDR2 SQIVND (reference sequence). CDR3: CASLRTGNYGYTF. The CDR3 bases are TGTGCCAGTCTTAGGACGGGAAACTATGGCTACACCTTC.

The DNA for the CDR3 is TGTGCCAGCAGTTCGACAGGGGTAAGGGGAGGAAACACCATATATTTT. Its protein is CASSSTGVRGGNTIYF. This sequence joins TRBV5-6 and TRBJ1-3; 8 nucleotides agree with TRBD1. The CDR3 extends over 16 amino acids. V lost 5 bases, J lost 4 bases, and 11 bases stayed unmatched. The germline V gene has CDR1 SGHDT and CDR2 YYEEEE. Drawing the rest from reference TRBV5-6 and TRBJ1-3, the complete variable domain is DAGVTQSPTHLIKTRGQQVTLRCSPKSGHDTVSWYQQALGQGPQFIFQYYEEEERQRGNFPDRFSGHQFPNYSSELNVNALLLGDSALYLCASSSTGVRGGNTIYFGEGSWLTVV.

J is TRBJ1-1 and V is TRBV12-3 or TRBV12-4, with D tentatively TRBD1 (6 bases). V dropped 6 bases and J dropped 5 bases, with 13 bases sitting between them. This CDR3 is built from 13 residues. The CDR3 coding sequence is TGTGCCAGCAGCAGCAGGGGAGGTACTGAAGCTTTCTTT. Its protein product is CASSSRGGTEAFF.

V gene TRBV5-8 combines with J gene TRBJ1-6; 8 bases are shared with TRBD1. Per germline, CDR1 SGHTS and CDR2 YDEGEE. The CDR3 totals 15 residues. Trimming removed 0 bases from V and 10 bases from J; junction bases left unmatched: 6. The CDR3 DNA sequence: TGTGCCAGCAGCTTGGACCAGGGGGCGTCCTCACCCCTCCACTTT. Translating it yields CASSLDQGASSPLHF.

The chain uses TRBV5-6 and TRBJ1-1, with D maybe TRBD1 (5 bases). The germline V gene has CDR1 SGHDT and CDR2 YYEEEE. This CDR3 has 14 residues. V was clipped by 4 bases and J by 0 bases, with 10 bases between them. The CDR3 sequence is CASSHMTVNTEAFF. For the CDR3, the DNA is TGTGCCAGCAGCCACATGACAGTGAACACTGAAGCTTTCTTT.

The chain carries TRBV5-1 and TRBJ2-1; a weak D match, TRBD2 (6 bases). Germline V gene sequence: CDR1 SGHRS, CDR2 YFSETQ. Trimming cost V 3 bases and J 5 bases, with 12 bases left between them. CDR3 length: 14 residues. CDR3 in DNA: TGCGCCAGCAGCTCACCGGGACTTAACAATGAGCAGTTCTTC. Translation gives CASSSPGLNNEQFF.

DNA for the CDR3: TGTGCCAGCATGTTACAGGGTGGATCACCCCTCCACTTT. Residues: CASMLQGGSPLHF. V usage is TRBV28 and J usage is TRBJ1-6; weak D call: TRBD1 (6 bases). Germline CDR1 is MDHEN and CDR2 is SYDVKM. V lost 7 bases and J 10 bases, leaving 14 bases between the germline ends. The CDR3 is 13 amino acids.

The rearrangement uses TRBV3-1 (or the pseudogene TRBV3-2) and TRBJ1-1; possibly TRBD1 for D (5 bases). V was clipped by 4 bases and J by 3 bases, with 15 bases between them. In germline, CDR1 is LGHDT, CDR2 YNNKEL (reference sequence). The CDR3 covers 15 residues. For the CDR3, the DNA is TGTGCCAGCAGCCCAGGGACCGAAGGGTACACTGAAGCTTTCTTT. Translating gives CASSPGTEGYTEAFF.

This rearrangement joins TRBV2 to TRBJ2-2; TRBD1 might be the D (5 bases). Germline V gene lookup returns CDR1 SNHLY and CDR2 FYNNEI. Trimming cost V 2 bases and J 1 base, with 14 bases left between them. CDR3 size: 17 residues. CDR3 DNA: TGTGCCAGCAGTGAAAGAAGGGGCCGCCTGAACACCGGGGAGCTGTTTTTT. Its protein is CASSERRGRLNTGELFF.

The CDR3 DNA reads TGCGCCAGCAGCGTTTCCGCATCTGGAAACACCATATATTTT. Translation gives CASSVSASGNTIYF. The gene calls are TRBV5-1 and TRBJ1-3; no reliable D call. Trimming shortened V by 4 bases and J by 1 base, and 9 bases separated the two germline ends. Germline values: CDR1 SGHRS, CDR2 YFSETQ. There are 14 residues in the CDR3.

The rearrangement joins TRBV12-5 to TRBJ2-4, with 9 nucleotides matching TRBD2. From germline, CDR1 is LGHNT and CDR2 FRNRAP. With 3 bases clipped from V and 0 bases from J, the junction kept 3 bases outside the gene matches. The CDR3 totals 16 residues. The CDR3 coding sequence is TGTGCTAGTGGTTTTCGCGGGGGGGCAGCCAAAAACATTCAGTACTTC. As protein: CASGFRGGAAKNIQYF.

The chain combines TRBV5-1 with TRBJ1-2; the match to TRBD1 covers 7 bases. This CDR3 has 14 residues. Germline V gene lookup returns CDR1 SGHRS and CDR2 YFSETQ. V was pared by 4 bases and J by 4 bases, with 7 bases of the junction left unmatched. DNA for the CDR3: TGCGCCAGCAGCGGAGGGGGCCCCTCCTATGGCTACACCTTC. Protein sequence: CASSGGGPSYGYTF.

The CDR3 region is CASSLDADDYNEQFF. CDR3 in DNA: TGTGCCAGCAGCTTAGATGCCGACGATTACAATGAGCAGTTCTTC. The chain carries TRBV11-3 and TRBJ2-1; D uncertain. Deletions cut 0 bases from V and 4 bases from J, with 10 bases between. Germline lookup yields CDR1 SGHNT and CDR2 YENEEA. The CDR3 length is 15 residues.

V usage is TRBV30 and J usage is TRBJ1-2; D gene unclear. Trimming took off 4 bases at V and 3 bases at J, with 9 bases between the two ends. Germline assignment: CDR1 GTSNPN and CDR2 SVGIG (reference sequence). CDR3 size: 12 residues. CDR3 nucleotide sequence: TGTGCCTGGAACTCAGAAGACTATGGCTACACCTTC. Its translation is CAWNSEDYGYTF.